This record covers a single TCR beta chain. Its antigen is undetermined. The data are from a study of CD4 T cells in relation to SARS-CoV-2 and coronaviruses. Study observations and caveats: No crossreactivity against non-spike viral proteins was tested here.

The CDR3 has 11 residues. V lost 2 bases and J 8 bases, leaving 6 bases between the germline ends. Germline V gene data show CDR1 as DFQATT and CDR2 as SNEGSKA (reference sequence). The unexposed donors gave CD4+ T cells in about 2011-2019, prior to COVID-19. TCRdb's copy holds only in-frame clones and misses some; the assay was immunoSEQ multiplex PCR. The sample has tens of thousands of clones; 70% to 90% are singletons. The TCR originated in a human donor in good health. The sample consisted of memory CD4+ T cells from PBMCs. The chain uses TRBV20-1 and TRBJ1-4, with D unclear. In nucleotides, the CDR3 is TGCAGTGCTAGAAAATACGAAAAACTGTTTTTT. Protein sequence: CSARKYEKLFF.